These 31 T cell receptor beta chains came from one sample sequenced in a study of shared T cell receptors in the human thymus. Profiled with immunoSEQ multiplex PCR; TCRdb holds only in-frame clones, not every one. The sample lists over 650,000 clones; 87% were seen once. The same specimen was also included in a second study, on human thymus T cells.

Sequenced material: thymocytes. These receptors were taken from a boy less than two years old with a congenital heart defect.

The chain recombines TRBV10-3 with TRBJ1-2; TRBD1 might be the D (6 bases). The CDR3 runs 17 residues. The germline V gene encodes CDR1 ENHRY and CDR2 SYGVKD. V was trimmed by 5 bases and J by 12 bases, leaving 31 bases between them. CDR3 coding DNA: TGTGCCATCAGTCAGGACAGCCACTCGGATAGACCTCTTATAAACACCTTC. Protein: CAISQDSHSDRPLINTF.

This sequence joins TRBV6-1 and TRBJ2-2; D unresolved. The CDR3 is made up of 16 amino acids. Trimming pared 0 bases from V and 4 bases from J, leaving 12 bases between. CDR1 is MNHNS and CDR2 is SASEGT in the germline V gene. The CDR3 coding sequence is TGTGCCAGCAGTGAAGCGCGTCAACCTCGCACCGGGGAGCTGTTTTTT. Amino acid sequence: CASSEARQPRTGELFF.

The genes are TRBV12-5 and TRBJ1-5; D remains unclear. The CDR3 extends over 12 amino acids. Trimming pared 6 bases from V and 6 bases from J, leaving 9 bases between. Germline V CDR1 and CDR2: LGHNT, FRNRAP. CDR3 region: CASGDSGQPQHF. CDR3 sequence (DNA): TGTGCTAGTGGAGACTCCGGTCAGCCCCAGCATTTT.

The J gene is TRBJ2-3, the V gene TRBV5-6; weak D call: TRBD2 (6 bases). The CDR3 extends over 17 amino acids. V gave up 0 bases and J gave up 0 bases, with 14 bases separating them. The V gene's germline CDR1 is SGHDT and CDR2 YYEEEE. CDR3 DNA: TGTGCCAGCAGCTTGGGGCATTCCGGACTAAGCACAGATACGCAGTATTTT. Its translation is CASSLGHSGLSTDTQYF.

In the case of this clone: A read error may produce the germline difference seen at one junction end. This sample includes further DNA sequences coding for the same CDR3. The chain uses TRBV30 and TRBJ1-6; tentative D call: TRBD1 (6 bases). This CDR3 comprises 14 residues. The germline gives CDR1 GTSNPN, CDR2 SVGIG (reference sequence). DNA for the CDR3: TGTGCCTGGAATGCGGCAGGGGATAATTCCCCCCTCCACTTT. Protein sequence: CAWNAAGDNSPLHF.

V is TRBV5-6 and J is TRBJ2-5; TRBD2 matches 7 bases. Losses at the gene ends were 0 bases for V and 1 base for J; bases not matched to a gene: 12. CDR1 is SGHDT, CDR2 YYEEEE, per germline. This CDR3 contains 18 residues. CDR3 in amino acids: CASSLAGCGGGPQETQYF. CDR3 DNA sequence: TGTGCCAGCAGCTTGGCCGGATGTGGGGGAGGGCCCCAAGAGACCCAGTACTTC.

CDR3 nucleotide sequence: TGTGCCAGCAGTGACGACAGGGGGCTTCAGAATCAGCCCCAGCATTTT. This sequence encodes CASSDDRGLQNQPQHF. The chain combines TRBV28 with TRBJ1-5; 10 bases match TRBD1. This CDR3 region has 16 residues. CDR1 and CDR2 (germline): MDHEN, SYDVKM. V was clipped by 5 bases and J by 4 bases; unmatched bases: 8.

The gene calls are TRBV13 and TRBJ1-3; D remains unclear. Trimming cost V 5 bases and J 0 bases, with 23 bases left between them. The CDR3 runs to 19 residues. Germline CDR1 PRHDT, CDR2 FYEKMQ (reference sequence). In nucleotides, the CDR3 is TGTGCCAGCAGCACCTCTGGTGGAGCGGAGCCTTTCTCTGGAAACACCATATATTTT. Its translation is CASSTSGGAEPFSGNTIYF.

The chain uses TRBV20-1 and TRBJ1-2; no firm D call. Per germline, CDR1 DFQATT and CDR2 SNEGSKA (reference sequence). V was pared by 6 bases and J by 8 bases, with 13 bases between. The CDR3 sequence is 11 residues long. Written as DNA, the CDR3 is TGCAGTGCCTCGGCCGGGAAGGGCTACACCTTC. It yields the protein CSASAGKGYTF.

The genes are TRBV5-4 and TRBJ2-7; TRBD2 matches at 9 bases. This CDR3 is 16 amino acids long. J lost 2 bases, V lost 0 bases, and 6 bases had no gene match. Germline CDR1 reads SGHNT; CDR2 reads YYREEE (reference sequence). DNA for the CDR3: TGTGCCAGCAGCTTGGTTGCTAGCGGGGTACCCTACGAGCAGTACTTC. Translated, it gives CASSLVASGVPYEQYF.

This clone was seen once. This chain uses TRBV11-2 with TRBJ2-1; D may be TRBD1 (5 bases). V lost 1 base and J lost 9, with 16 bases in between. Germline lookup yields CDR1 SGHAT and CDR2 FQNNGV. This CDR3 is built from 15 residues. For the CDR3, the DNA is TGTGCCAGCAGCTTAGGGTTTGTGCTTAGGGGTGAGCAGTTCTTC. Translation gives CASSLGFVLRGEQFF.

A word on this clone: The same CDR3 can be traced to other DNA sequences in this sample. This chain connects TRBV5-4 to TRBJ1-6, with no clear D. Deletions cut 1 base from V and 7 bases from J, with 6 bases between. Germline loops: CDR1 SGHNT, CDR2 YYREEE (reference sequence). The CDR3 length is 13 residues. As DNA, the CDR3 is TGTGCCAGCAGCTTGCAGAAAAATTCACCCCTCCACTTT. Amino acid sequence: CASSLQKNSPLHF. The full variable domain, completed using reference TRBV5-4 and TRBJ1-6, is ETGVTQSPTHLIKTRGQQVTLRCSSQSGHNTVSWYQQALGQGPQFIFQYYREEENGRGNFPPRFSGLQFPNYSSELNVNALELDDSALYLCASSLQKNSPLHFGNGTRLTVT.

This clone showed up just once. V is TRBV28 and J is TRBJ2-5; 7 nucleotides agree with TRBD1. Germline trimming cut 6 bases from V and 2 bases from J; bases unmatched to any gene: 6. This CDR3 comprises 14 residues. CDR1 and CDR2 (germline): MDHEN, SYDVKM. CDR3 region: CASSHQTGQETQYF. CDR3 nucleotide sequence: TGTGCCAGCAGCCACCAGACAGGGCAAGAGACCCAGTACTTC.

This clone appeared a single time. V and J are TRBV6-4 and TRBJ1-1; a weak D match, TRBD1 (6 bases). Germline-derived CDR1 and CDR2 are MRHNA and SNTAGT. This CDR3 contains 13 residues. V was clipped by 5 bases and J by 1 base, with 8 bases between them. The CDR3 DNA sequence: TGTGCCAGCAGTCAGGGGTGGAACACTGAAGCTTTCTTT. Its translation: CASSQGWNTEAFF.

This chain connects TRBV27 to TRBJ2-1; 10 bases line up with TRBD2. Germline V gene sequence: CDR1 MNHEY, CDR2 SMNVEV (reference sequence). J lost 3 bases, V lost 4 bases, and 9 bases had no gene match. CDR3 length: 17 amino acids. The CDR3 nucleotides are TGTGCCAGCAGTTCAACTAGCGGGGTCCCGCTCTACAATGAGCAGTTCTTC. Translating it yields CASSSTSGVPLYNEQFF.

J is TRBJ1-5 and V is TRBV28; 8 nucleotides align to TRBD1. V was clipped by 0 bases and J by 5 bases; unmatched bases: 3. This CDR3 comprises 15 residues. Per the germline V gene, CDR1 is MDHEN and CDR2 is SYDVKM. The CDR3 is CASSLWDREYQPQHF. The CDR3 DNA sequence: TGTGCCAGCAGTTTATGGGACAGGGAATATCAGCCCCAGCATTTT.

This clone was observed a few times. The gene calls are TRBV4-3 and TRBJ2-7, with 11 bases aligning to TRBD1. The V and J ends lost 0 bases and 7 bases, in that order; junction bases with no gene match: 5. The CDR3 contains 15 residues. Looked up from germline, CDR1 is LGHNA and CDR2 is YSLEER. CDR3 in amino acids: CASSQDRDRGGEQYF. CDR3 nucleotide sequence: TGCGCCAGCAGCCAAGACCGGGACAGGGGGGGGGAGCAGTACTTC.

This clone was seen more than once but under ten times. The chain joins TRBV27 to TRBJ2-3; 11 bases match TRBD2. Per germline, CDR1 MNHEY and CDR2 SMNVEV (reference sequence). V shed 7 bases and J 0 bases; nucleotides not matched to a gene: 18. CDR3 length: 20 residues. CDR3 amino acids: CASKAPDSGRAKVSTDTQYF. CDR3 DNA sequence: TGTGCCAGCAAAGCCCCTGATAGCGGGAGGGCCAAGGTTAGCACAGATACGCAGTATTTT.

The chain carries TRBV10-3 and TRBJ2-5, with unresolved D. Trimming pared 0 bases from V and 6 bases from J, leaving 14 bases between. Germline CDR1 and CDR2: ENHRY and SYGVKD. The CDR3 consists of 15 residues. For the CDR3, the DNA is TGTGCCATCAGTGAGTCTCGGTTTGGGCGTAAGACCCAGTACTTC. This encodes CAISESRFGRKTQYF.

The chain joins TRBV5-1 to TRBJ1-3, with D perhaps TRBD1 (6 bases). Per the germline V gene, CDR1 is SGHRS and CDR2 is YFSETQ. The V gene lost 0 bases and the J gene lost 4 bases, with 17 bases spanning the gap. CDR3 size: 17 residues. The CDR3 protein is CASSLGPLEQGGNTIYF. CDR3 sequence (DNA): TGCGCCAGCAGCTTGGGCCCCCTTGAACAGGGCGGAAACACCATATATTTT.

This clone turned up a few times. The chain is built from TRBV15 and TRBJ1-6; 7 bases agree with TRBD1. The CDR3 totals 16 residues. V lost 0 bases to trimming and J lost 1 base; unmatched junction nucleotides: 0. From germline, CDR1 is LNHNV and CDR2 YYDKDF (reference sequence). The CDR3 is CATSREDRSYNSPLHF. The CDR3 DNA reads TGTGCCACCAGCAGAGAGGACAGGTCCTATAATTCACCCCTCCACTTT.

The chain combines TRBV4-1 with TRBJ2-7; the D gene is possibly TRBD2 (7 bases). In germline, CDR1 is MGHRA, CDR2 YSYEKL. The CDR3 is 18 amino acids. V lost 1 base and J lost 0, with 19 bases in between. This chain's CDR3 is CASSQVGGPLAASYEQYF. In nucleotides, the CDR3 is TGCGCCAGCAGCCAAGTCGGGGGGCCCCTAGCGGCCTCCTACGAGCAGTACTTC.

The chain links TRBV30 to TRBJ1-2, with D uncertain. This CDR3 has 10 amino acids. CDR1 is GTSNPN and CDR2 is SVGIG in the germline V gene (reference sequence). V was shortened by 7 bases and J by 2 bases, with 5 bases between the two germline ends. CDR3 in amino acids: CASQNYGYTF. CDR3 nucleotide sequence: TGTGCCTCACAGAACTATGGCTACACCTTC.

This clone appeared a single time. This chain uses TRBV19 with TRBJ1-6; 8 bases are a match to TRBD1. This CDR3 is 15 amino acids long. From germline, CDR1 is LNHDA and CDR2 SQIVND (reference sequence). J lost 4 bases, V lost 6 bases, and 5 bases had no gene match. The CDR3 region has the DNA TGTGCCAGTAGAGTTCAGGGGGCTTATAATTCACCCCTCCACTTT. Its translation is CASRVQGAYNSPLHF.

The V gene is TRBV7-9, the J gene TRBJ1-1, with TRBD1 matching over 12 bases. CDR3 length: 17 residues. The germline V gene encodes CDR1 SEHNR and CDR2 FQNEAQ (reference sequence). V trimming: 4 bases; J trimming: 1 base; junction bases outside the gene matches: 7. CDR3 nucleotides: TGTGCCAGCAGCTCCCCGGGACAGGGGGCGAGGAACACTGAAGCTTTCTTT. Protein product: CASSSPGQGARNTEAFF.

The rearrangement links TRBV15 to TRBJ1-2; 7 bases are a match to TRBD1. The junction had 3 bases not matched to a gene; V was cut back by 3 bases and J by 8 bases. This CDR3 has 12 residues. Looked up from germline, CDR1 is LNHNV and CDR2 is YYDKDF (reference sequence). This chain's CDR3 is CATSSPDRGYTF. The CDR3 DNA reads TGTGCCACCAGCAGCCCGGACAGGGGCTACACCTTC.

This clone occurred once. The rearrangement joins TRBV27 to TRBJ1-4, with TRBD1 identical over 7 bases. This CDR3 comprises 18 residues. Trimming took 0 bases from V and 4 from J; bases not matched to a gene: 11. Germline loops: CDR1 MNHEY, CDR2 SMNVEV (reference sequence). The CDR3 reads CASSLSADDRAVNEKLFF. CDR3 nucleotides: TGTGCCAGCAGTTTATCGGCGGATGACAGGGCAGTTAATGAAAAACTGTTTTTT.

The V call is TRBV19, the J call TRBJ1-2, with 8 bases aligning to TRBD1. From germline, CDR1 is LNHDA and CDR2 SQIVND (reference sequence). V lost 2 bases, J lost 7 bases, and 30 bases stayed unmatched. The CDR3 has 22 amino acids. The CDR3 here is CASSIRGDRGGGVENVEGGYTF. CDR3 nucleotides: TGTGCCAGTAGTATACGGGGAGACAGGGGAGGTGGCGTGGAAAATGTGGAAGGTGGCTACACCTTC.

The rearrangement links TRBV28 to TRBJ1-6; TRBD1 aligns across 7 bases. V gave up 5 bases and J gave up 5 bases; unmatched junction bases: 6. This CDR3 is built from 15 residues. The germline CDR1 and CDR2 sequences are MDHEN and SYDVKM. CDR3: CASSLQGTDNSPLHF. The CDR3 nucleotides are TGTGCCAGCAGTCTACAGGGGACCGATAATTCACCCCTCCACTTT.

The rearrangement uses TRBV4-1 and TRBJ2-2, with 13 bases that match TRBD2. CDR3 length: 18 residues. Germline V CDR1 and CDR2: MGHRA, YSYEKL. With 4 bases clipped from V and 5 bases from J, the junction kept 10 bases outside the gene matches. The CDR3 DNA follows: TGCGCCAGCAGCCCAATACTAGCGGGAGGGATTGGAACCGGGGAGCTGTTTTTT. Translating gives CASSPILAGGIGTGELFF.

This CDR3 reads CASSLSGTSGTREQYF. For the CDR3, the DNA is TGTGCCAGCAGCTTATCCGGGACTAGCGGGACCAGGGAGCAGTACTTC. The chain has TRBV9 and TRBJ2-7; the match to TRBD2 covers 13 bases. Germline V gene data show CDR1 as SGDLS and CDR2 as YYNGEE. After removal of 4 bases from V and 7 bases from J, the junction contained 11 bases not matched to a gene. The length of the CDR3 is 16 residues.